The 26 T cell receptor beta chains below all came from one sample that was sequenced in a study of blood T cell repertoires in COVID-19. The table came from immunoSEQ multiplex PCR; TCRdb's copy has only in-frame clones and leaves some out. This sample yields around 280,000 clones, of which about nine tenths are seen a single time; 1.7% belongs to the top ten. Sequencing used PBMCs or T cells enriched from blood (not recorded which). These receptors were obtained from a woman between 40 and 50 years old who had recovered from COVID-19.

The genes are TRBV18 and TRBJ2-5; 8 bases are shared with TRBD1. The CDR3 is made up of 16 amino acids. The J segment lost 1 base and the V segment lost 2 bases, leaving 6 bases of the junction unmatched. Per the germline V gene, CDR1 is KGHSH and CDR2 is LQKENI. CDR3 loop: CASSPSPTGVQETQYF. CDR3 DNA sequence: TGTGCCAGCTCACCATCCCCGACAGGGGTCCAAGAGACCCAGTACTTC.

This sequence joins TRBV29-1 and TRBJ2-7; 9 bases map to TRBD1. The CDR3 contains 15 residues. Germline-derived CDR1 and CDR2 are SQVTM and ANQGSEA. The V segment lost 8 bases and the J segment 1 base; nucleotides outside the gene matches: 12. In DNA form, the CDR3 reads TGCAGCCCCCCTTTGGGACAGGGCCTATCCTACGAGCAGTACTTC. Translated: CSPPLGQGLSYEQYF.

The chain combines TRBV5-1 with TRBJ2-1; D unresolved. CDR1 is SGHRS, CDR2 YFSETQ, per germline. Trimming stripped 1 base from V and 0 bases from J, with 11 bases between. This CDR3 spans 16 amino acids. The CDR3 sequence: CASSLIGESSYNEQFF. DNA of the CDR3: TGCGCCAGCAGCTTGATCGGTGAGAGCTCCTACAATGAGCAGTTCTTC.

The CDR3 DNA reads TGCGCCAGCGGGACAGGGCCCGGTGAAAAACTGTTTTTT. Translated, it gives CASGTGPGEKLFF. The chain joins TRBV5-1 to TRBJ1-4, with TRBD1 matching 9 bases. CDR3 length equals 13 residues. After removal of 7 bases from V and 7 bases from J, the junction contained 5 bases not matched to a gene. Germline values: CDR1 SGHRS, CDR2 YFSETQ. Full variable domain (remainder filled in from reference TRBV5-1 and TRBJ1-4): KAGVTQTPRYLIKTRGQQVTLSCSPISGHRSVSWYQQTPGQGLQFLFEYFSETQRNKGNFPGRFSGRQFSNSRSEMNVSTLELGDSALYLCASGTGPGEKLFFGSGTQLSVL.

The chain links TRBV6-5 to TRBJ1-1; 9 positions agree with TRBD1. This CDR3 has 14 residues. After removal of 6 bases from V and 1 base from J, the junction contained 3 bases not matched to a gene. CDR1 is MNHEY, CDR2 SVGAGI, per germline. CDR3 in amino acids: CASSGQGQNTEAFF. The DNA for the CDR3 is TGTGCCAGCAGCGGACAGGGGCAGAACACTGAAGCTTTCTTT.

The chain is built from TRBV7-3 and TRBJ2-5; 7 nucleotides align to TRBD2. The germline CDR1 and CDR2 sequences are SGHTA and FQGTGA. V trimming: 3 bases; J trimming: 1 base; junction bases outside the gene matches: 5. CDR3 length: 15 amino acids. The CDR3 region is CASSLGLAVQETQYF. CDR3 in DNA: TGTGCCAGCAGCTTGGGGCTAGCGGTCCAAGAGACCCAGTACTTC.

CDR3 loop: CAVERVSDEQFF. Here the CDR3 DNA reads TGTGCCGTGGAGCGCGTTTCCGATGAGCAGTTCTTC. The chain is built from TRBV7-9 and TRBJ2-1; no reliable D call. Germline V CDR1 and CDR2: SEHNR, FQNEAQ (reference sequence). V shed 11 bases and J shed 8 bases, with 16 bases lying between them. The CDR3 runs to 12 residues.

V usage is TRBV10-3 and J usage is TRBJ1-6; no clear D. CDR1 ENHRY and CDR2 SYGVKD come from the germline V gene. Between the trimmed V and J ends, which lost 7 bases and 6 bases, there was a span of 7 bases. This CDR3 spans 12 amino acids. CDR3 loop: CAIKQLNSPLHF. The DNA for the CDR3 is TGTGCCATCAAACAGCTTAATTCACCCCTCCACTTT.

The V call is TRBV19, the J call TRBJ2-1, with 14 bases that match TRBD2. Germline V gene data show CDR1 as LNHDA and CDR2 as SQIVND (reference sequence). The trim removed 11 bases at V and 8 bases at J, leaving 8 bases unmatched. The CDR3 is made up of 14 amino acids. CDR3 in amino acids: CAARGLAGDYEQFF. In DNA form, the CDR3 reads TGTGCCGCTCGGGGACTAGCGGGAGACTATGAGCAGTTCTTC.

V and J are TRBV7-9 and TRBJ2-7, with 10 nucleotides matching TRBD1. CDR3 size: 16 residues. Germline V gene data show CDR1 as SEHNR and CDR2 as FQNEAQ (reference sequence). The trim removed 5 bases at V and 2 bases at J, leaving 9 bases unmatched. CDR3 DNA sequence: TGTGCCAGCAGCCGCGGGACAGGGGCCAGTACCTACGAGCAGTACTTC. Translation gives CASSRGTGASTYEQYF. The full variable domain, with the rest looked up from reference TRBV7-9 and TRBJ2-7, is DTGVSQNPRHKITKRGQNVTFRCDPISEHNRLYWYRQTLGQGPEFLTYFQNEAQLEKSRLLSDRFSAERPKGSFSTLEIQRTEQGDSAMYLCASSRGTGASTYEQYFGPGTRLTVT.

The chain has TRBV6-5 and TRBJ1-1; a possible D gene is TRBD1 (6 bases). Per the germline V gene, CDR1 is MNHEY and CDR2 is SVGAGI. Trimming cost V 11 bases and J 0 bases, with 16 bases left between them. The CDR3 contains 14 residues. CDR3 nucleotide sequence: TGTGCCGCACGCAGGGGAGAAATGAACACTGAAGCTTTCTTT. Translating it yields CAARRGEMNTEAFF.

The gene calls are TRBV3-1 (or the pseudogene TRBV3-2) and TRBJ2-3, with a possible D match to TRBD1 (5 bases). V lost 4 bases to trimming and J lost 4 bases, with 9 bases between them. The CDR3 sequence is 13 residues long. The V gene's germline CDR1 is LGHDT and CDR2 YNNKEL (reference sequence). The CDR3 reads CASSLGVPDTQYF. The CDR3 coding sequence is TGTGCCAGCAGCCTAGGGGTCCCAGATACGCAGTATTTT.

In this sample, this clone turned up a few times. The V and J genes are TRBV11-2 and TRBJ1-4, with D hard to call. With 3 bases removed from V and 14 bases from J, the gap between germline ends came to 19 bases. The CDR3 is 14 residues long. Per germline, CDR1 SGHAT and CDR2 FQNNGV. This CDR3 is CASSFSGSRSWLFF. The CDR3, as DNA: TGTGCCAGCAGCTTCTCCGGGAGTAGGTCGTGGCTGTTTTTT.

The J gene is TRBJ1-2, the V gene TRBV3-1 (or the pseudogene TRBV3-2); 12 bases are shared with TRBD1. The CDR3 has 16 amino acids. With 4 bases clipped from V and 7 bases from J, the junction kept 10 bases outside the gene matches. CDR1 is LGHDT and CDR2 is YNNKEL in the germline V gene (reference sequence). CDR3 DNA: TGTGCCAGCAGCCGTGGCGCGGGACAGGGGGCAGGTGGCTACACCTTC. It specifies CASSRGAGQGAGGYTF.

CDR3: CASSASTQADTQYF. CDR3 nucleotide sequence: TGTGCCAGCAGCGCCTCGACCCAGGCAGATACGCAGTATTTT. The chain carries TRBV5-4 and TRBJ2-3; D ambiguous. Between the trimmed V and J ends, which lost 4 bases and 4 bases, there was a span of 13 bases. Germline V CDR1 and CDR2: SGHNT, YYREEE (reference sequence). The CDR3 runs to 14 residues.

A word on this clone: Other nucleotide sequences from this sample produce the same CDR3. V is TRBV18 and J is TRBJ1-5, with 7 bases lining up with TRBD1. The CDR3 totals 14 residues. Germline CDR1 and CDR2: KGHSH and LQKENI. V lost 6 bases and J lost 2; bases outside the gene matches: 4. The CDR3, as DNA: TGTGCCAGCTCCCTTGACAGGGGCAATCAGCCCCAGCATTTT. Translating it yields CASSLDRGNQPQHF.

The chain couples TRBV6-4 to TRBJ1-1, with 9 bases aligning to TRBD1. Germline CDR1 reads MRHNA; CDR2 reads SNTAGT. Unmatched junction bases numbered 14, after V lost 6 bases and J lost 3 bases. The CDR3 loop spans 17 amino acids. The CDR3 region is CASRHTGGGGFYTEAFF. In nucleotides, the CDR3 is TGTGCCAGCAGACACACAGGGGGCGGAGGGTTTTACACTGAAGCTTTCTTT.

The CDR3 protein is CASTPGTSELGEQFF. The CDR3 DNA reads TGTGCCAGTACCCCCGGGACATCGGAATTAGGGGAGCAGTTCTTC. This sequence joins TRBV19 and TRBJ2-1, with TRBD1 as a possible D gene (6 bases). Looked up from germline, CDR1 is LNHDA and CDR2 is SQIVND (reference sequence). The CDR3 spans 15 residues. Deletions cut 7 bases from V and 10 bases from J, with 23 bases between.

This sequence joins TRBV18 and TRBJ1-2, with TRBD1 matching over 9 bases. With V trimmed by 6 bases and J by 0 bases, 8 bases remained unmatched. Germline-derived CDR1 and CDR2 are KGHSH and LQKENI. The CDR3 totals 16 residues. The CDR3 nucleotides read TGTGCCAGCTCCCCCGGACAGGGGAGGACTAACTATGGCTACACCTTC. Its protein product is CASSPGQGRTNYGYTF.

The rearrangement joins TRBV7-9 to TRBJ2-2; D gene ambiguous. CDR3 length equals 12 residues. Germline assignment: CDR1 SEHNR and CDR2 FQNEAQ (reference sequence). Trimming removed 10 bases at V and 1 base at J, with 7 bases between. The CDR3 is CAIRVNTGELFF. The CDR3 DNA reads TGTGCCATCCGAGTGAACACCGGGGAGCTGTTTTTT. Drawing the rest from reference TRBV7-9 and TRBJ2-2, the complete variable domain is DTGVSQNPRHKITKRGQNVTFRCDPISEHNRLYWYRQTLGQGPEFLTYFQNEAQLEKSRLLSDRFSAERPKGSFSTLEIQRTEQGDSAMYLCAIRVNTGELFFGEGSRLTVL.

The chain employs TRBV7-9 and TRBJ1-3; D gene uncertain. The V gene lost 3 bases and the J gene lost 0 bases, with 9 bases spanning the gap. Germline CDR1 reads SEHNR; CDR2 reads FQNEAQ (reference sequence). There are 15 residues in the CDR3. CDR3 coding DNA: TGTGCCAGCAGCTTCTTGTCAGGCTCTGGAAACACCATATATTTT. Translation gives CASSFLSGSGNTIYF.

For the CDR3, the DNA is TGTGCCAGTAGTAGAAGTACCGGGACACCCAACAATCAGCCCCAGCATTTT. It yields the protein CASSRSTGTPNNQPQHF. The chain joins TRBV19 to TRBJ1-5; D perhaps matches TRBD1 (6 bases). Germline V lookup: CDR1 LNHDA, CDR2 SQIVND (reference sequence). V was cut by 4 bases and J by 3 bases, with 19 bases left in between. The CDR3 runs to 17 residues.

This chain links TRBV2 with TRBJ2-5; 10 nucleotides agree with TRBD1. CDR1 is SNHLY and CDR2 is FYNNEI in the germline V gene. CDR3 size: 15 residues. The V and J ends lost 5 bases and 4 bases, in that order; junction bases with no gene match: 7. DNA for the CDR3: TGTGCCAGCAGTCCGGGACAGGGGAAGGTAGAGACCCAGTACTTC. As protein: CASSPGQGKVETQYF.

In this sample, this clone turned up a few times. The chain couples TRBV9 to TRBJ1-3; D may be TRBD1 (5 bases). The CDR3 runs to 15 residues. Trimming stripped 3 bases from V and 0 bases from J, with 10 bases between. Germline CDR1 SGDLS, CDR2 YYNGEE. The CDR3 DNA reads as TGTGCCAGCAGCGAGGACATTTACTCTGGAAACACCATATATTTT. Translated, it gives CASSEDIYSGNTIYF.

This clone has a single count. This sequence joins TRBV19 and TRBJ1-6; the D gene is possibly TRBD1 (6 bases). Germline V gives CDR1 LNHDA, CDR2 SQIVND (reference sequence). The CDR3 spans 15 residues. With 8 bases removed from V and 8 bases from J, the gap between germline ends came to 19 bases. The CDR3 region is CASGYDRKGDSPLHF. The CDR3 nucleotides are TGTGCCAGTGGCTATGACAGGAAGGGGGATTCACCCCTCCACTTT.

The chain uses TRBV5-5 and TRBJ1-5; the D is unclear. The ends were cut back, 1 base at V and 0 bases at J, with 8 bases in the middle. Germline V gene data show CDR1 as SGHKS and CDR2 as YYEKEE (reference sequence). CDR3 length equals 15 residues. CDR3 loop: CASSLTAPSNQPQHF. Here the CDR3 DNA reads TGTGCCAGCAGCTTGACAGCCCCTAGCAATCAGCCCCAGCATTTT.